This T cell receptor (beta chain) comes out of a study of blood T cell repertoires in COVID-19. Only in-frame clones appear in the TCRdb table, and some are missing; sequencing was by immunoSEQ multiplex PCR. This sample has under 250,000 clones; over 70% occur once, and the top ten carry 2.5% to 3%. This CDR3 has 13 residues. Trimming removed 5 bases from V and 8 bases from J; junction bases left unmatched: 5. The V gene's germline CDR1 is SEHNR and CDR2 FQNEAQ (reference sequence). The clonotype originates from a man between 45 and 60 years old with active or convalescent COVID-19. The sample taken for sequencing was peripheral blood. The chain joins TRBV7-9 to TRBJ1-5; 8 bases match TRBD1. CDR3 in DNA: TGTGCCAGCAGCCCCACAGGGGGAGAGCCCCAGCATTTT. It codes for CASSPTGGEPQHF.